A single sample gave rise to the 3 T cell receptor beta chains below, sequenced in a study of sequential checkpoint blockade in melanoma. As for treatment: randomized to nivolumab then ipilimumab (arm A) or the reverse (arm B). The assay was immunoSEQ multiplex PCR, and TCRdb's table has in-frame clones only and misses some. The table shows 40,000 or so clones, with just over 85% occurring only once. Specimen: CD8+ T cells sorted from blood (inferred from file names), collected from a patient given nivolumab and ipilimumab in sequence. These receptors originate from a human donor with melanoma.

This rearrangement joins TRBV19 to TRBJ1-1; TRBD1 matches 7 bases. Per germline, CDR1 LNHDA and CDR2 SQIVND (reference sequence). The CDR3 has 14 amino acids. Trimming removed 1 base from V and 2 bases from J; junction bases left unmatched: 1. CDR3 nucleotides: TGTGCCAGTAGTATAGGACAGGGAAACACTGAAGCTTTCTTT. Translating it yields CASSIGQGNTEAFF. Full variable domain (rest looked up from reference TRBV19 and TRBJ1-1): DGGITQSPKYLFRKEGQNVTLSCEQNLNHDAMYWYRQDPGQGLRLIYYSQIVNDFQKGDIAEGYSVSREKKESFPLTVTSAQKNPTAFYLCASSIGQGNTEAFFGQGTRLTVV.

This chain links TRBV5-1 with TRBJ1-2; 7 nucleotides agree with TRBD1. The germline V gene has CDR1 SGHRS and CDR2 YFSETQ. V was clipped by 2 bases and J by 8 bases; unmatched bases: 9. This CDR3 contains 14 residues. For the CDR3, the DNA is TGCGCCAGCAGCTTCTCTCGGGACAGCCGAGGCTACACCTTC. Protein product: CASSFSRDSRGYTF.

The CDR3 nucleotides are TGTGCCAGCAGTTTAACCAGCGGGAGTATCCACGAGCAGTACGTC. Its protein is CASSLTSGSIHEQYV. V and J are TRBV27 and TRBJ2-7; 8 bases match TRBD2. The J segment lost 5 bases and the V segment lost 2 bases, leaving 8 bases of the junction unmatched. Per germline, CDR1 MNHEY and CDR2 SMNVEV (reference sequence). The CDR3 totals 15 residues.